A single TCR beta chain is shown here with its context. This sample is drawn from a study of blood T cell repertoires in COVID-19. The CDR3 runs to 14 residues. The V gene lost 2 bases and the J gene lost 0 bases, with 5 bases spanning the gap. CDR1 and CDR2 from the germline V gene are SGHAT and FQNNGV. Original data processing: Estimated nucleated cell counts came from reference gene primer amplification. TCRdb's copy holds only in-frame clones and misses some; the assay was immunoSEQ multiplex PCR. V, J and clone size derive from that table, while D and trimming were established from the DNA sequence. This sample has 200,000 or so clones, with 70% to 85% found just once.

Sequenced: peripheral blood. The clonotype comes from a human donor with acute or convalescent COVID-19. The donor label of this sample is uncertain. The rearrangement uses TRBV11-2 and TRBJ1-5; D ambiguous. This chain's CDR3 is CASSLTGSNQPQHF. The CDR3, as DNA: TGTGCCAGCAGCTTAACCGGTAGCAATCAGCCCCAGCATTTT.